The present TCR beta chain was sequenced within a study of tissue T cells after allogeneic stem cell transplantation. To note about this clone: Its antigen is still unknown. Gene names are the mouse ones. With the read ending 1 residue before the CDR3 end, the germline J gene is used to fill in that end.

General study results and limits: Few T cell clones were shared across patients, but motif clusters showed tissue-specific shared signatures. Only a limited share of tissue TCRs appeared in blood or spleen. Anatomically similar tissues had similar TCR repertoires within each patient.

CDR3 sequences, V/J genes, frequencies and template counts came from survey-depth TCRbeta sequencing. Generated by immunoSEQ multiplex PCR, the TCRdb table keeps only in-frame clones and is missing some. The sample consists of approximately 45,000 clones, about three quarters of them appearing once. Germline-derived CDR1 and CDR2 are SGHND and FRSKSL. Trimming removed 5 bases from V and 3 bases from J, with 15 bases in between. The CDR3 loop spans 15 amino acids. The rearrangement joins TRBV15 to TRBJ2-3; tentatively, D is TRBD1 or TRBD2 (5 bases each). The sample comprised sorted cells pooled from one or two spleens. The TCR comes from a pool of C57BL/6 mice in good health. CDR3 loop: CASSPGTGGAETLYF. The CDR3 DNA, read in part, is TGTGCCAGCAGTCCCGGGACCGGCGGGGCAGAAACGCTGTAT.